The entry that follows covers one T cell receptor beta chain sequence. These data are taken from a study of control samples from healthy donors and cancer patients. The germline CDR1 and CDR2 sequences are ENHRY and SYGVKD. V shed 4 bases and J shed 4 bases, with 20 bases lying between them. The CDR3 loop spans 16 amino acids. Sequencing used immunoSEQ multiplex PCR; TCRdb keeps in-frame clones, though not all of them. This table holds approximately 82,000 clones, 93% found once. V and J are TRBV10-3 and TRBJ2-7, with D unclear. The clonotype was recovered from a middle-aged woman with lung cancer. The sequenced sample was PBMCs. CDR3 nucleotides: TGTGCCATCAGTGGGACGGGTTACGAGGCTCCGTACGAGCAGTACTTC. Encoded protein: CAISGTGYEAPYEQYF.